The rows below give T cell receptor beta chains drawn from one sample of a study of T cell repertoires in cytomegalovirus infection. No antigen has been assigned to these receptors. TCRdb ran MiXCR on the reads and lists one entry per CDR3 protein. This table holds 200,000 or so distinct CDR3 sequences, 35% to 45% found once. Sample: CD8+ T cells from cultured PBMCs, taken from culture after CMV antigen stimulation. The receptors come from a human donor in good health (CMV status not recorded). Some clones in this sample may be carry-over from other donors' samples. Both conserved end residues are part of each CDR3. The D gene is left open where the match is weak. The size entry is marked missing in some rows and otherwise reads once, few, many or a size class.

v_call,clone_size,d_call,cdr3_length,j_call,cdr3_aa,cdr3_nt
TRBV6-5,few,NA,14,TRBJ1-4,CASSYSNDREKLFF,TGTGCCAGCAGTTACTCAAATGACAGGGAAAAACTGTTTTTT
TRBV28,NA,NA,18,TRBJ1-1,CASSLSRRDGAVNTEAFF,TGTGCCAGCAGTTTATCCCGCCGTGACGGGGCCGTGAACACTGAAGCTTTCTTT
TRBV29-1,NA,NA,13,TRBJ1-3,CSVVRESENTIYF,TGCAGCGTTGTCCGGGAGTCGGAAAACACCATATATTTT
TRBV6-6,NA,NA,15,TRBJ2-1,CASKFAGQNYNEQFF,TGTGCCAGCAAGTTTGCGGGACAGAACTACAATGAGCAGTTCTTC
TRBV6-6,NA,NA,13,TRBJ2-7,CASSYSRSHEQYF,TGTGCCAGCAGTTACTCGCGTTCCCACGAGCAGTACTTC
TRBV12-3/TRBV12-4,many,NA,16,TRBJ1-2,CASTLRGEASNYGYTF,TGTGCCAGCACCCTCCGAGGGGAGGCCTCTAACTATGGCTACACCTTC
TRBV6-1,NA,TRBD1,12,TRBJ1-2,CASIKSGGGYTF,TGTGCCAGCATTAAATCAGGGGGTGGCTACACCTTC
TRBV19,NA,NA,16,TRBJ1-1,CASSIRPDGLQTEAFF,TGTGCCAGTAGTATCCGGCCCGACGGTCTTCAGACTGAAGCTTTCTTT
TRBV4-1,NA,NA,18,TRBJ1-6,CASSLGTRSVPYNSPLHF,TGCGCCAGCAGCCTTGGGACGCGGAGCGTCCCCTATAATTCACCCCTCCACTTT
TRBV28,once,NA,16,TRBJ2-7,CASSIPRAPASYEQYF,TGTGCCAGCAGTATCCCAAGGGCCCCCGCCTCCTACGAGCAGTACTTC
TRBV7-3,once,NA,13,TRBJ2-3,CASSPRDSDTQYF,TGTGCCAGCAGCCCCCGGGACTCGGATACGCAGTATTTT
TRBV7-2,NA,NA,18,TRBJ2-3,CASSLTLGDQETTDTQYF,TGTGCCAGCAGCCTCACGTTGGGGGACCAGGAGACCACAGATACGCAGTATTTT
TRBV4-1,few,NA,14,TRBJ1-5,CASSQDGPSQPQHF,TGCGCCAGCAGCCAAGATGGCCCTTCACAGCCCCAGCATTTT
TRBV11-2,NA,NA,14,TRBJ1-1,CASSLQTRGTEAFF,TGTGCCAGCAGCTTACAGACCCGGGGGACTGAAGCTTTCTTT
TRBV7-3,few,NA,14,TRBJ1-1,CASSLTGGGTEAFF,TGTGCCAGCAGCTTAACAGGGGGAGGTACTGAAGCTTTCTTT
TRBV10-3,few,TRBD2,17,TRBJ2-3,CAISESGASGSTDTQYF,TGTGCCATCAGTGAGTCGGGAGCTAGCGGGAGCACAGATACGCAGTATTTT
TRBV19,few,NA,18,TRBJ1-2,CASSIDLWHSRVGYGYTF,TGTGCCAGTAGTATAGATCTGTGGCATAGTCGTGTTGGCTATGGCTACACCTTC
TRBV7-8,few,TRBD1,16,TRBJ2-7,CASSREGGTGAYEQYF,TGTGCCAGCAGCAGAGAGGGAGGGACAGGGGCTTACGAGCAGTACTTC
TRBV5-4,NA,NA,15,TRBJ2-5,CASSPALEPWETQYF,TGTGCCAGCAGCCCCGCGCTAGAGCCGTGGGAGACCCAGTACTTC
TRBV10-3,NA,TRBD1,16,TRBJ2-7,CAISESWGQGLHEQYF,TGTGCCATCAGTGAGTCGTGGGGACAGGGATTACACGAGCAGTACTTC
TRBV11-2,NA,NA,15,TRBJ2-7,CASSLAGSTSYEQYF,TGTGCCAGCAGCTTAGCCGGCAGCACCTCCTACGAGCAGTACTTC
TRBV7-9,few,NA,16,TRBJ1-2,CASSPKNSGANYGYTF,TGTGCCAGCAGCCCAAAGAACAGCGGAGCTAACTATGGCTACACCTTC
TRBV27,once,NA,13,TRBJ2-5,CASRRGGRETQYF,TGTGCCAGCAGGAGGGGTGGAAGAGAGACCCAGTACTTC
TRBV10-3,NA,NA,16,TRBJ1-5,CAISDWDDGSNQPQHF,TGTGCCATCAGTGATTGGGACGACGGTAGCAATCAGCCCCAGCATTTT
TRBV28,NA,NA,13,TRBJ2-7,CASSLTATYEQYF,TGTGCCAGCAGTTTAACCGCCACCTACGAGCAGTACTTC
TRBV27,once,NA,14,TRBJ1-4,CASSLSGEYRELFF,TGTGCCAGCAGTTTATCGGGGGAGTATCGGGAACTGTTTTTT
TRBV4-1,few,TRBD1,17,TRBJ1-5,CASSREGAGAGNQPQHF,TGCGCCAGCAGCCGCGAGGGGGCAGGGGCCGGCAATCAGCCCCAGCATTTT
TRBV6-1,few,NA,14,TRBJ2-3,CASSEFWRPDTQYF,TGTGCCAGCAGTGAATTCTGGCGGCCAGATACGCAGTATTTT
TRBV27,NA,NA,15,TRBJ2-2,CASSFVRGGGGELFF,TGTGCCAGCAGTTTTGTCAGGGGAGGTGGCGGGGAGCTGTTTTTT
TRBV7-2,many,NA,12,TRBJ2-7,CASRIGPYEQYF,TGTGCCAGCAGAATTGGTCCCTACGAGCAGTACTTC
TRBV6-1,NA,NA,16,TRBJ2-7,CASSAKLRASSFEQYF,TGTGCCAGCAGTGCCAAGCTCCGCGCATCTAGCTTCGAGCAGTACTTC
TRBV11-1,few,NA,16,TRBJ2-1,CASSFPTGFSYNEQFF,TGTGCCAGCAGCTTCCCGACGGGTTTCTCCTACAATGAGCAGTTCTTC
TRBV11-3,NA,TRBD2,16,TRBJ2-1,CASSRGLGEGKNEQFF,TGTGCCAGCAGCCGGGGGTTAGGGGAGGGAAAAAATGAGCAGTTCTTC
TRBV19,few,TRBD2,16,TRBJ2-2,CASSDLAGRDTGELFF,TGTGCCAGTAGCGACTTAGCGGGAAGGGACACCGGGGAGCTGTTTTTT
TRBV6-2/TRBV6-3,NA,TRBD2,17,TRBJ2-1,CASRELGGRRWGNEQFF,TGTGCCAGCCGGGAGTTGGGCGGGAGGAGGTGGGGCAATGAGCAGTTCTTC
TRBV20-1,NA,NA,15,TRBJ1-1,CSARVARGRVTEAFF,TGCAGTGCTAGAGTGGCACGAGGACGAGTGACTGAAGCTTTCTTT
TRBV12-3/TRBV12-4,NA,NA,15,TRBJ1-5,CASSLTGNGNQPQHF,TGTGCCAGCAGTTTAACGGGAAATGGCAATCAGCCCCAGCATTTT
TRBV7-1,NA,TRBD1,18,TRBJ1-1,CASSRTGGGSGVNTEAFF,TGTGCCAGCAGCCGGACAGGGGGCGGGTCGGGGGTGAACACTGAAGCTTTCTTT
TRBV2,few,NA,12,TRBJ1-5,CASREAAQPQHF,TGTGCCAGCCGAGAGGCCGCTCAGCCCCAGCATTTT
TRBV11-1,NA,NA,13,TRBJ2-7,CASSFDSLYEQYF,TGTGCCAGCAGCTTCGACAGCCTCTACGAGCAGTACTTC
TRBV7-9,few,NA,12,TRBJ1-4,CASSLVGEKLFF,TGTGCCAGCAGCTTAGTGGGCGAAAAACTGTTTTTT
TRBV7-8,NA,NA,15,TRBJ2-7,CASRSPGLSSYEQYF,TGTGCCAGCAGGTCCCCGGGACTCAGCTCCTACGAGCAGTACTTC
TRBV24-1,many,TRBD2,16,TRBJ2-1,CATSDSRGGHYNEQFF,TGTGCCACCAGTGATTCGCGCGGGGGTCACTACAATGAGCAGTTCTTC